What follows are 27 T cell receptor beta chains derived from one specimen sequenced in a study of T cells in Graves' hyperthyroidism and ophthalmopathy. TCR beta CDR3 region amplification was performed from RNA transcripts. A first-round RT-PCR of the TCR CDR3 used the HTBI primer set. TCRdb re-analysed the multiplex PCR reads in MiXCR, keeping a single row per CDR3 protein. Here the sample spans more than 300,000 distinct CDR3 sequences, about 18% being singletons. Sequenced: blood. Every receptor here comes from a woman under 40 with Graves' hyperthyroidism that later progressed to Graves' ophthalmopathy.

This clonotype was counted ten times or more. The rearrangement links TRBV20-1 to TRBJ2-3, with 9 bases aligning to TRBD2. V lost 6 bases and J lost 1; bases outside the gene matches: 8. The CDR3 length is 15 residues. Germline V gene sequence: CDR1 DFQATT, CDR2 SNEGSKA (reference sequence). DNA for the CDR3: TGCAGTGCAAGTAGCGGGAGTTTCCGCACAGATACGCAGTATTTT. Encoded protein: CSASSGSFRTDTQYF.

This clonotype was picked up a small number of times. V and J are TRBV3-1 and TRBJ2-1, with D uncertain. The V and J ends lost 6 bases and 8 bases respectively, with 23 bases between them. Germline V gene sequence: CDR1 LGHDT, CDR2 YNNKEL (reference sequence). The CDR3 covers 16 residues. This CDR3 reads CASSSTPLGSVDEQFF. The CDR3 coding sequence is TGTGCCAGCAGTTCGACGCCTCTTGGGTCGGTCGATGAGCAGTTCTTC.

Ten or more counts support this clonotype. The V and J genes are TRBV12-3 or TRBV12-4 and TRBJ2-1, with 8 bases fitting TRBD1. Trimming cost V 5 bases and J 9 bases; bases outside gene matches: 12. This CDR3 has 15 amino acids. The CDR3 here is CASSEFRGPGVEQFF. CDR3 nucleotide sequence: TGTGCCAGCAGTGAATTCAGGGGGCCAGGCGTTGAGCAGTTCTTC.

The chain couples TRBV5-4 to TRBJ1-2, with D possibly matching TRBD1 (6 bases). Germline CDR1 SGHNT, CDR2 YYREEE (reference sequence). V was trimmed by 0 bases and J by 7 bases, leaving 13 bases between them. The CDR3 totals 14 residues. The CDR3 nucleotides are TGTGCCAGCAGCTTGGAGGCAGGGGTTGGTGGCTACACCTTC. It is translated as CASSLEAGVGGYTF.

This clonotype occurred many times. The chain has TRBV30 and TRBJ1-1; D unresolved. Between the trimmed V and J ends, which lost 0 bases and 6 bases, there was a span of 5 bases. This CDR3 region has 11 residues. CDR1 is GTSNPN and CDR2 is SVGIG in the germline V gene (reference sequence). The chain's CDR3 is CAWSVPPEAFF. CDR3 nucleotide sequence: TGTGCCTGGAGTGTACCCCCTGAAGCTTTCTTT.

This clonotype has at least ten counts. J is TRBJ2-3 and V is TRBV12-3 or TRBV12-4; 7 bases agree with TRBD2. The CDR3 sequence is 15 residues long. The V segment lost 5 bases and the J segment 3 bases; nucleotides outside the gene matches: 8. The CDR3, as DNA: TGTGCCAGCAGTCGAACACTCGGGGGGACAGATACGCAGTATTTT. The encoded protein is CASSRTLGGTDTQYF.

This chain uses TRBV6-5 with TRBJ1-5, with D possibly TRBD1 on 6 matching bases. This CDR3 region has 15 residues. The germline gives CDR1 MNHEY, CDR2 SVGAGI. The V end was cut by 0 bases, the J end by 9 bases, with 15 bases between. The CDR3 sequence: CASSYSSQGKGPQHF. The CDR3 nucleotides read TGTGCCAGCAGTTACTCGAGTCAGGGGAAGGGGCCCCAGCATTTT.

The chain carries TRBV20-1 and TRBJ2-2; D perhaps matches TRBD1 (6 bases). V was clipped by 3 bases and J by 0 bases, with 11 bases between them. The germline gives CDR1 DFQATT, CDR2 SNEGSKA (reference sequence). The CDR3 is 15 residues long. CDR3: CSARAGESNTGELFF. The CDR3 DNA sequence: TGCAGTGCTAGGGCAGGGGAATCGAACACCGGGGAGCTGTTTTTT.

This clonotype was recorded a few times. The CDR3 bases are TGCGCCAGCAGCTCGCGGGGCATGGGCACCGGGGAGCTGTTTTTT. Encoded protein: CASSSRGMGTGELFF. V gene TRBV5-1 combines with J gene TRBJ2-2; D is perhaps TRBD2 (6 bases). This CDR3 has 15 residues. Trimming stripped 3 bases from V and 4 bases from J, with 13 bases between. CDR1 is SGHRS, CDR2 YFSETQ, per germline.

This sequence joins TRBV25-1 and TRBJ2-7; TRBD1 is a possible D gene (6 bases). Germline V gene data show CDR1 as MGHDK and CDR2 as SYGVNS. CDR3 length: 11 amino acids. The ends were cut back, 3 bases at V and 7 bases at J, with 7 bases in the middle. As DNA, the CDR3 is TGTGCCAGCAGTGAGGGGGCAGAGCAGTACTTC. Protein product: CASSEGAEQYF.

This clonotype was detected ten times or more. The chain has TRBV2 and TRBJ1-3; D remains ambiguous. CDR1 is SNHLY, CDR2 FYNNEI, per germline. The CDR3 covers 11 residues. V was shortened by 7 bases and J by 0 bases, with 1 base between the two germline ends. The CDR3 DNA sequence: TGTGCCAGCACCTCTGGAAACACCATATATTTT. This encodes CASTSGNTIYF.

This clonotype came up a few times. V is TRBV5-1 and J is TRBJ2-5, with D possibly called TRBD1 or TRBD2 (5 bases each). This CDR3 is 15 amino acids long. The ends were cut back, 0 bases at V and 2 bases at J, with 11 bases in the middle. The germline V gene has CDR1 SGHRS and CDR2 YFSETQ. As DNA, the CDR3 is TGCGCCAGCAGCTTGGTAAGGGACGAACAAGAGACCCAGTACTTC. This gives the protein CASSLVRDEQETQYF.

This clonotype was counted at least ten times. The chain is built from TRBV7-9 and TRBJ2-7; D is uncertain. Germline CDR1 is SEHNR and CDR2 is FQNEAQ (reference sequence). Trimming left V 4 bases short and J 0 bases short, with 7 bases between. The CDR3 extends over 13 amino acids. In nucleotides, the CDR3 is TGTGCCAGCAGCTCCGCCGCCTCCTACGAGCAGTACTTC. It specifies CASSSAASYEQYF.

There are a few counts of this clonotype. V is TRBV10-1 and J is TRBJ2-2; TRBD2 matches at 8 bases. In germline, CDR1 is WNHNN, CDR2 SYGVQD (reference sequence). V lost 6 bases to trimming and J lost 3 bases; unmatched junction nucleotides: 9. The CDR3 is 16 amino acids. The CDR3 sequence is CASRPSGTRDTGELFF. In DNA, the CDR3 is TGCGCCAGCAGACCGTCGGGGACTAGAGACACCGGGGAGCTGTTTTTT.

The V call is TRBV4-1, the J call TRBJ1-1; D is uncertain. With 4 bases removed from V and 10 bases from J, the gap between germline ends came to 28 bases. The CDR3 is made up of 17 amino acids. The germline V gene encodes CDR1 MGHRA and CDR2 YSYEKL. CDR3 sequence: CASSLRPLSGVDIGAFF. DNA for the CDR3: TGCGCCAGCAGCCTCCGCCCATTGAGCGGGGTTGATATAGGAGCTTTCTTT.

The chain links TRBV3-1 to TRBJ2-2; perhaps TRBD1 as D (6 bases). The CDR3 extends over 14 amino acids. Trimming stripped 4 bases from V and 6 bases from J, with 12 bases between. CDR1 and CDR2 from the germline V gene are LGHDT and YNNKEL (reference sequence). The CDR3 sequence: CASSRNRASGELFF. The CDR3 DNA follows: TGTGCCAGCAGCCGGAACAGGGCCTCCGGGGAGCTGTTTTTT.

This clonotype was detected ten times or more. The V call is TRBV19, the J call TRBJ2-1, with D maybe TRBD2 (6 bases). The germline gives CDR1 LNHDA, CDR2 SQIVND (reference sequence). The CDR3 spans 16 residues. With 1 base removed from V and 4 bases from J, the gap between germline ends came to 14 bases. CDR3 sequence reads: CASSIGQWEAYNEQFF. CDR3 nucleotide sequence: TGTGCCAGTAGTATAGGACAGTGGGAGGCGTACAATGAGCAGTTCTTC.

There are many counts of this clonotype. The V and J genes are TRBV30 and TRBJ1-3, with a weak D call TRBD1 (5 bases). Germline V gene data show CDR1 as GTSNPN and CDR2 as SVGIG (reference sequence). Trimming removed 3 bases at V and 6 bases at J, with 15 bases between. CDR3 size: 14 residues. The CDR3 DNA reads TGTGCCTGGAGCGGGGCCCCTCCGAAAAACACCATATATTTT. Amino acids: CAWSGAPPKNTIYF.

This clonotype came up many times. This rearrangement joins TRBV28 to TRBJ1-1; weak D call: TRBD1 (6 bases). V lost 7 bases and J 4 bases, leaving 16 bases between the germline ends. This CDR3 is built from 14 residues. CDR1 MDHEN and CDR2 SYDVKM come from the germline V gene. In nucleotides, the CDR3 is TGTGCCAGCACCATCCAAGGGGGTTTCACTGAAGCTTTCTTT. Its translation is CASTIQGGFTEAFF.

The chain recombines TRBV9 with TRBJ1-1; TRBD1 might be the D (5 bases). In germline, CDR1 is SGDLS, CDR2 YYNGEE. The CDR3 sequence is 14 residues long. Trimming stripped 3 bases from V and 1 base from J, with 10 bases between. As DNA, the CDR3 is TGTGCCAGCAGCGCCGGGGCACCGAACACTGAAGCTTTCTTT. It is translated as CASSAGAPNTEAFF.

This clonotype came up many times. The chain uses TRBV30 and TRBJ2-5; 9 nucleotides align to TRBD1. Germline-derived CDR1 and CDR2 are GTSNPN and SVGIG (reference sequence). The CDR3 runs to 15 residues. V was pared by 7 bases and J by 0 bases, with 9 bases of the junction left unmatched. The CDR3 sequence: CASKQGAYYQETQYF. CDR3 DNA: TGTGCCTCAAAACAGGGGGCATATTACCAAGAGACCCAGTACTTC.

V usage is TRBV3-1 and J usage is TRBJ2-1; D is unresolved. CDR3 length: 11 amino acids. Deletions cut 3 bases from V and 10 bases from J, with 7 bases between. Germline values: CDR1 LGHDT, CDR2 YNNKEL (reference sequence). Here the CDR3 reads CASSQGREQFF. In DNA, the CDR3 is TGTGCCAGCAGCCAGGGTAGGGAGCAGTTCTTC.

The chain has TRBV5-1 and TRBJ1-4, with a tentative D call TRBD1 (5 bases). Trimming took 2 bases from V and 7 from J, leaving 12 bases between them. The CDR3 loop spans 14 amino acids. Germline CDR1 SGHRS, CDR2 YFSETQ. This CDR3 reads CASSFQGRVEKLFF. The CDR3 nucleotides are TGCGCCAGCAGCTTCCAGGGAAGAGTTGAAAAACTGTTTTTT. Variable domain in full (rest from reference TRBV5-1 and TRBJ1-4): KAGVTQTPRYLIKTRGQQVTLSCSPISGHRSVSWYQQTPGQGLQFLFEYFSETQRNKGNFPGRFSGRQFSNSRSEMNVSTLELGDSALYLCASSFQGRVEKLFFGSGTQLSVL.

This clonotype is a singleton in its sample. The chain links TRBV28 to TRBJ1-6; a possible D gene is TRBD1 (6 bases). Trimming left V 2 bases short and J 4 bases short, with 9 bases between. Germline V CDR1 and CDR2: MDHEN, SYDVKM. This CDR3 contains 15 residues. CDR3 loop: CASSLQGLYNSPLHF. The CDR3 DNA reads as TGTGCCAGCAGTTTACAGGGGCTATATAATTCACCCCTCCACTTT. Full variable domain (missing parts from reference TRBV28 and TRBJ1-6): DVKVTQSSRYLVKRTGEKVFLECVQDMDHENMFWYRQDPGLGLRLIYFSYDVKMKEKGDIPEGYSVSREKKERFSLILESASTNQTSMYLCASSLQGLYNSPLHFGNGTRLTVT.

This clonotype was observed at least ten times. The chain carries TRBV15 and TRBJ2-5, with TRBD1 identical over 10 bases. The J segment lost 5 bases and the V segment lost 0 bases, leaving 6 bases of the junction unmatched. This CDR3 comprises 16 residues. CDR1 is LNHNV and CDR2 is YYDKDF in the germline V gene (reference sequence). CDR3 in amino acids: CATSREDGTGVETQYF. In DNA form, the CDR3 reads TGTGCCACCAGCAGAGAGGACGGGACAGGGGTGGAGACCCAGTACTTC.

This clonotype was observed many times. The chain has TRBV5-8 and TRBJ2-2, with D possibly matching TRBD2 (5 bases). This CDR3 has 14 residues. Germline V gene sequence: CDR1 SGHTS, CDR2 YDEGEE. V was clipped by 0 bases and J by 6 bases, with 9 bases between them. CDR3 amino acids: CASSLGTSAGELFF. CDR3 DNA: TGTGCCAGCAGCTTGGGAACTAGTGCCGGGGAGCTGTTTTTT.

The chain recombines TRBV3-1 with TRBJ1-2; D not certain. This CDR3 has 16 amino acids. Germline V CDR1 and CDR2: LGHDT, YNNKEL (reference sequence). Deletions cut 1 base from V and 0 bases from J, with 12 bases between. The CDR3 protein is CASSQVNQVANYGYTF. The CDR3 coding sequence is TGTGCCAGCAGCCAAGTTAACCAGGTAGCTAACTATGGCTACACCTTC.